This T cell receptor beta chain was captured in a study of cytomegalovirus exposure and HLA in healthy donors. Both 60 Vbeta primers and 13 Jbeta primers went into the PCR. Clones were read by immunoSEQ multiplex PCR, and TCRdb kept only the in-frame ones, dropping some. The repertoire holds approximately 150,000 clones, more than 70% seen once, with 3% to 4% in the top ten. The germline CDR1 and CDR2 sequences are SGHNT and YYREEE (reference sequence). Losses at the gene ends were 0 bases for V and 2 bases for J; bases not matched to a gene: 6. This CDR3 is built from 16 residues. As for this clone: Antigen specificity is unknown.

Study-level points and caveats: A missense DCLRE1C variant was associated with V- and J-gene trimming of TCR beta chains in a later analysis, and an independent cohort replicated the association. According to a later analysis, most TCR beta chains associated with CMV appeared HLA-restricted.

The origin of this receptor is a male donor in good health and CMV-seronegative. Sequences were obtained from PBMCs. This rearrangement joins TRBV5-4 to TRBJ2-3; 7 bases fit TRBD1. The CDR3 DNA follows: TGTGCCAGCAGCTTGGCCGGGACAGAGTTCACAGATACGCAGTATTTT. Its protein product is CASSLAGTEFTDTQYF.